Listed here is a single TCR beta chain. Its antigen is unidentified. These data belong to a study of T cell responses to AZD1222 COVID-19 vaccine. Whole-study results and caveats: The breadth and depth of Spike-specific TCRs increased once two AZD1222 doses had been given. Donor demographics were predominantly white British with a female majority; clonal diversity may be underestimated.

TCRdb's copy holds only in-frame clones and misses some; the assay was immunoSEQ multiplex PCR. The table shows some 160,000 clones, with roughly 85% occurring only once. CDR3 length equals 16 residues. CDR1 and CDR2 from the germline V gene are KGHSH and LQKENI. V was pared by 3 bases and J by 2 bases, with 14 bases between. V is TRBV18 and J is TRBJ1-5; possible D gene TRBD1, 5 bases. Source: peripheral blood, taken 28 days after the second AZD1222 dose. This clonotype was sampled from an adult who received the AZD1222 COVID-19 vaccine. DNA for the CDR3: TGTGCCAGCTCACCCCCGGGAGGGGAGGGCAATCAGCCCCAGCATTTT. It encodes CASSPPGGEGNQPQHF.